One and the same sample provided the 24 T cell receptor beta chains below, sequenced in a study of T cell responses to AZD1222 COVID-19 vaccine. This table comes from immunoSEQ multiplex PCR, and its TCRdb copy is limited to in-frame clones, with some not included. The sample has 80,000 to 90,000 clones, 91% seen once. Sequencing used peripheral blood, obtained on day 0 of MenACWY control vaccination. The receptors were sampled from an adult in good health.

The V call is TRBV5-1, the J call TRBJ2-2; D not resolved. CDR1 and CDR2 from the germline V gene are SGHRS and YFSETQ. The CDR3 has 14 amino acids. V was trimmed by 4 bases and J by 6 bases, leaving 13 bases between them. The CDR3 spells CASSPIQGSGELFF. CDR3 bases: TGCGCCAGCAGCCCCATACAAGGGTCCGGGGAGCTGTTTTTT.

The rearrangement joins TRBV28 to TRBJ1-6, with D maybe TRBD1 (5 bases). The CDR3 contains 13 residues. Trimming stripped 0 bases from V and 8 bases from J, with 5 bases between. Germline CDR1 and CDR2: MDHEN and SYDVKM. This CDR3 is CASSLWGDSPLHF. CDR3 DNA: TGTGCCAGCAGTTTATGGGGGGATTCACCCCTCCACTTT.

The chain combines TRBV14 with TRBJ2-7; D unresolved. The CDR3 runs 13 residues. Germline assignment: CDR1 SGHDN and CDR2 FVKESK. Trimming shortened V by 1 base and J by 2 bases, and 6 bases separated the two germline ends. The CDR3 protein is CASSQATAYEQYF. For the CDR3, the DNA is TGTGCCAGCAGCCAAGCCACAGCCTACGAGCAGTACTTC.

This clone was seen just once. The chain combines TRBV10-1 with TRBJ1-1; possibly TRBD1 for D (5 bases). Trimming shortened V by 2 bases and J by 4 bases, and 11 bases separated the two germline ends. Germline V gene lookup returns CDR1 WNHNN and CDR2 SYGVQD (reference sequence). The CDR3 length is 14 residues. CDR3: CASSERGGGTEAFF. The CDR3 DNA sequence: TGCGCCAGCAGTGAGCGGGGGGGTGGCACTGAAGCTTTCTTT.

V and J are TRBV3-1 (or the pseudogene TRBV3-2) and TRBJ1-1, with TRBD1 as a possible D gene (6 bases). Germline CDR1 LGHDT, CDR2 YNNKEL (reference sequence). This CDR3 has 16 amino acids. The V end was cut by 3 bases, the J end by 0 bases, with 14 bases between. DNA for the CDR3: TGTGCCAGCAGCCAGAGGACAGAAGGAATGAACACTGAAGCTTTCTTT. Protein product: CASSQRTEGMNTEAFF.

This chain uses TRBV7-9 with TRBJ2-3, with 10 positions matching TRBD2. The germline V gene encodes CDR1 SEHNR and CDR2 FQNEAQ (reference sequence). CDR3 length equals 15 residues. V lost 3 bases, J lost 7 bases, and 7 bases stayed unmatched. The CDR3 loop is CASSFDSGRFNTQYF. CDR3 bases: TGTGCCAGCAGCTTTGATAGCGGGAGGTTCAATACGCAGTATTTT.

V and J are TRBV7-2 and TRBJ1-4; a possible D gene is TRBD1 (6 bases). This CDR3 has 15 amino acids. Germline CDR1 and CDR2: SGHTA and FQGNSA. V shed 1 base and J shed 5 bases, with 11 bases lying between them. The CDR3 is CASSLDRGGNEKLFF. Here the CDR3 DNA reads TGTGCCAGCAGCTTAGATCGGGGGGGCAATGAAAAACTGTTTTTT.

V is TRBV5-8 and J is TRBJ1-5, with D possibly being TRBD1 (5 bases). V lost 4 bases to trimming and J lost 2 bases, with 19 bases between them. Germline-derived CDR1 and CDR2 are SGHTS and YDEGEE. The CDR3 is 17 residues long. Written as DNA, the CDR3 is TGTGCCAGCAGCCCCAACCGGGACTCAAGGGGCAATCAGCCCCAGCATTTT. The encoded protein is CASSPNRDSRGNQPQHF.

The V gene is TRBV6-5, the J gene TRBJ2-6, with a tentative D call TRBD1 (6 bases). CDR1 MNHEY and CDR2 SVGAGI come from the germline V gene. Between the trimmed V and J ends, which lost 2 bases and 4 bases, there was a span of 12 bases. The CDR3 runs 16 residues. CDR3 DNA sequence: TGTGCCAGCAGTTACGTACAGGGTCCCGGGGCCAACGTCCTGACTTTC. Translating gives CASSYVQGPGANVLTF.

The table lists this clone with a count of one. The chain combines TRBV5-1 with TRBJ2-5; 8 positions agree with TRBD2. With 4 bases clipped from V and 1 base from J, the junction kept 9 bases outside the gene matches. CDR3 size: 16 residues. Per the germline V gene, CDR1 is SGHRS and CDR2 is YFSETQ. The CDR3 DNA sequence: TGCGCCAGCAGCGCCGGGACTAGGGGAGGCCAAGAGACCCAGTACTTC. Its protein is CASSAGTRGGQETQYF.

The V call is TRBV5-5, the J call TRBJ2-2; the D is unclear. V was clipped by 0 bases and J by 3 bases, with 9 bases between them. Germline values: CDR1 SGHKS, CDR2 YYEKEE (reference sequence). There are 15 residues in the CDR3. Here the CDR3 reads CASSLDARHTGELFF. In DNA, the CDR3 is TGTGCCAGCAGCTTGGATGCCAGACACACCGGGGAGCTGTTTTTT.

V is TRBV9 and J is TRBJ1-5; no firm D call. The CDR3 has 13 amino acids. V lost 5 bases and J 1 base, leaving 7 bases between the germline ends. Germline-derived CDR1 and CDR2 are SGDLS and YYNGEE. The CDR3 loop reads CASSGGSNQPQHF. CDR3 in DNA: TGTGCCAGCAGTGGCGGGAGCAATCAGCCCCAGCATTTT.

V and J are TRBV6-5 and TRBJ2-2, with D possibly TRBD2 on 5 matching bases. CDR1 and CDR2 (germline): MNHEY, SVGAGI. CDR3 length equals 13 residues. Trimming left V 6 bases short and J 6 bases short, with 11 bases between. The CDR3 DNA reads TGTGCCAGCAGGAGGGAAGGGTCCGGGGAGCTGTTTTTT. Translating it yields CASRREGSGELFF.

The chain recombines TRBV18 with TRBJ1-2; no definite D call. The ends were cut back, 0 bases at V and 8 bases at J, with 16 bases in the middle. CDR3 size: 15 residues. Germline V gene data show CDR1 as KGHSH and CDR2 as LQKENI. CDR3 protein: CASSPPVVSYGGYTF. The CDR3 DNA sequence: TGTGCCAGCTCACCACCGGTGGTCTCCTACGGAGGCTACACCTTC.

This chain joins TRBV7-9 and TRBJ1-4; no reliable D call. CDR1 SEHNR and CDR2 FQNEAQ come from the germline V gene (reference sequence). Deletions cut 5 bases from V and 11 bases from J, with 6 bases between. The CDR3 is 10 residues long. The CDR3 here is CASSAEKLFF. The CDR3 DNA follows: TGTGCCAGCAGCGCCGAGAAACTGTTTTTT.

The chain combines TRBV6-5 with TRBJ1-6; a possible D gene is TRBD1 (6 bases). There are 13 residues in the CDR3. V lost 6 bases, J lost 8 bases, and 11 bases lay in between. CDR1 MNHEY and CDR2 SVGAGI come from the germline V gene. The CDR3 loop reads CASRYRQDSPLHF. The CDR3 DNA follows: TGTGCCAGCAGATACCGACAGGATTCACCCCTCCACTTT.

The rearrangement uses TRBV3-1 (or the pseudogene TRBV3-2) and TRBJ1-6, with D perhaps TRBD1 (5 bases). CDR3 length: 16 amino acids. Trimming shortened V by 3 bases and J by 0 bases, and 9 bases separated the two germline ends. Germline-derived CDR1 and CDR2 are LGHDT and YNNKEL (reference sequence). Here the CDR3 DNA reads TGTGCCAGCAGCCAGACAGTCAGCTCCTATAATTCACCCCTCCACTTT. Translating gives CASSQTVSSYNSPLHF.

This clone was recorded only once. The chain is built from TRBV28 and TRBJ2-1, with 8 bases lining up with TRBD2. CDR1 is MDHEN and CDR2 is SYDVKM in the germline V gene. The CDR3 extends over 15 amino acids. V was pared by 5 bases and J by 0 bases, with 3 bases of the junction left unmatched. The DNA of the CDR3 is TGTGCCAGCAGTCTAGCGGGTAGCTCCTACAATGAGCAGTTCTTC. Residues: CASSLAGSSYNEQFF. The whole variable domain, remainder taken from reference TRBV28 and TRBJ2-1, is DVKVTQSSRYLVKRTGEKVFLECVQDMDHENMFWYRQDPGLGLRLIYFSYDVKMKEKGDIPEGYSVSREKKERFSLILESASTNQTSMYLCASSLAGSSYNEQFFGPGTRLTVL.

This clone was detected once. The gene calls are TRBV11-2 and TRBJ2-2; no reliable D call. The germline V and J ends were trimmed by 5 bases and 3 bases, with 13 bases remaining between them. Germline CDR1 SGHAT, CDR2 FQNNGV. The CDR3 loop spans 15 amino acids. The CDR3 loop is CASSIFGGHTGELFF. Here the CDR3 DNA reads TGTGCCAGCAGCATCTTCGGCGGCCACACCGGGGAGCTGTTTTTT.

The rearrangement uses TRBV5-1 and TRBJ1-6; D perhaps matches TRBD1 (5 bases). V lost 3 bases to trimming and J lost 6 bases, with 13 bases between them. This CDR3 region has 15 residues. Germline V lookup: CDR1 SGHRS, CDR2 YFSETQ. The CDR3 coding sequence is TGCGCCAGCAGCTCCGGGACTTCCCTTAATTCACCCCTCCACTTT. Translation gives CASSSGTSLNSPLHF. Variable domain in full (rest from reference TRBV5-1 and TRBJ1-6): KAGVTQTPRYLIKTRGQQVTLSCSPISGHRSVSWYQQTPGQGLQFLFEYFSETQRNKGNFPGRFSGRQFSNSRSEMNVSTLELGDSALYLCASSSGTSLNSPLHFGNGTRLTVT.

The chain carries TRBV4-2 and TRBJ1-5; D is unresolved. V was cut by 0 bases and J by 4 bases, with 7 bases left in between. Looked up from germline, CDR1 is LGHNA and CDR2 is YNFKEQ. This CDR3 is 14 amino acids long. CDR3 residues: CASSQDWRNQPQHF. DNA for the CDR3: TGTGCCAGCAGCCAAGACTGGAGGAATCAGCCCCAGCATTTT.

V and J are TRBV10-3 and TRBJ2-5, with 9 bases aligning to TRBD2. V lost 6 bases to trimming and J lost 2 bases; unmatched junction nucleotides: 7. The CDR3 totals 15 residues. Germline CDR1 and CDR2: ENHRY and SYGVKD. The CDR3 reads CAIRKRGDRQETQYF. As DNA, the CDR3 is TGTGCCATCAGGAAGCGGGGGGACCGACAAGAGACCCAGTACTTC.

The rearrangement uses TRBV6-5 and TRBJ1-3; D may be TRBD1 (5 bases). The germline V gene has CDR1 MNHEY and CDR2 SVGAGI. CDR3 length: 16 residues. Trimming stripped 4 bases from V and 0 bases from J, with 13 bases between. The DNA for the CDR3 is TGTGCCAGCAGTTTCCGACAGCAATTCTCTGGAAACACCATATATTTT. Its translation: CASSFRQQFSGNTIYF.

This chain uses TRBV7-9 with TRBJ1-1, with D possibly TRBD1 on 6 matching bases. The CDR3 extends over 14 amino acids. In germline, CDR1 is SEHNR, CDR2 FQNEAQ (reference sequence). Trimming took 3 bases from V and 4 from J, leaving 12 bases between them. The CDR3 DNA sequence: TGTGCCAGCAGCTTCTACAAAGGGGGCACTGAAGCTTTCTTT. Translating it yields CASSFYKGGTEAFF. Complete variable domain (other parts from reference TRBV7-9 and TRBJ1-1): DTGVSQNPRHKITKRGQNVTFRCDPISEHNRLYWYRQTLGQGPEFLTYFQNEAQLEKSRLLSDRFSAERPKGSFSTLEIQRTEQGDSAMYLCASSFYKGGTEAFFGQGTRLTVV.